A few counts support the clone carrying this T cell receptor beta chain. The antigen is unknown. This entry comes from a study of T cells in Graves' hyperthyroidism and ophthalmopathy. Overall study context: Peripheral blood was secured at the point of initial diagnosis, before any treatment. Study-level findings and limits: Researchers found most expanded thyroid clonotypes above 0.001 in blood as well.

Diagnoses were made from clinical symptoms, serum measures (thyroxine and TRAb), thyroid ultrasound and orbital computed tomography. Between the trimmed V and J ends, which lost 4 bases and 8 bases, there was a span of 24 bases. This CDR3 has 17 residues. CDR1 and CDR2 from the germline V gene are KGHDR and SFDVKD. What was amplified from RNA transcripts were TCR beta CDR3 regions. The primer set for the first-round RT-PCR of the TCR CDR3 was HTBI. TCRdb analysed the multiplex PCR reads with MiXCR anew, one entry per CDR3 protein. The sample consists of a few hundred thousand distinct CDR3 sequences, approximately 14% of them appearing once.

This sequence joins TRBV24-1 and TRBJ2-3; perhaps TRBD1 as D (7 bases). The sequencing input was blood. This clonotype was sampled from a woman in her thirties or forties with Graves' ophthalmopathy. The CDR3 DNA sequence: TGTGCCACCAGTGAATACCTCGACAGGGAACAGGAGGGTACGCAGTATTTT. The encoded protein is CATSEYLDREQEGTQYF.